The T cell receptor (beta chain) under discussion was sequenced for a study of T cell repertoires in cytomegalovirus infection. MiXCR, run by TCRdb on the reads, gives a single entry per CDR3 protein. The repertoire holds about 160,000 distinct CDR3 sequences, with roughly a fifth as singletons. Details on this clonotype: As yet, its antigen is unknown.

With 4 bases clipped from V and 5 bases from J, the junction kept 10 bases outside the gene matches. Germline V gives CDR1 SEHNR, CDR2 FQNEAQ (reference sequence). CDR3 length equals 15 residues. The gene calls are TRBV7-9 and TRBJ2-7, with 8 nucleotides matching TRBD1. The sequence derives from a human donor in good health (CMV status not recorded). Some clones in this sample may be carry-over from other donors' samples. The sequencing used CD8+ T cells from cultured PBMCs, collected from culture after CMV antigen stimulation. The CDR3 protein is CASSYRTTGAHEQYF. In nucleotides, the CDR3 is TGTGCCAGCAGCTACCGGACGACAGGGGCCCACGAGCAGTACTTC.